This TCR beta chain was sequenced during a study of T cell responses to AZD1222 COVID-19 vaccine. Sequenced by immunoSEQ multiplex PCR; TCRdb stores in-frame clones only, minus some. The sample includes around 15,000 clones, under 90% of them seen just once. Findings and limits, study-wide: Two AZD1222 doses significantly raised spike-specific TCR breadth and depth over controls. The peak T cell response came first, and repertoires were sampled only after it. White British ancestry dominated among donors, who included more females, and clonal diversity was possibly underestimated.

Germline CDR1 is MNHEY and CDR2 is SVGAGI. The CDR3 is 15 residues long. J lost 4 bases, V lost 7 bases, and 11 bases had no gene match. As for this clone: What it binds is not known.

Sequenced here: peripheral blood, sampled 28 days after the second AZD1222 dose. This TCR came from an adult who received the AZD1222 COVID-19 vaccine. This rearrangement joins TRBV6-5 to TRBJ2-7; 9 bases match TRBD2. The CDR3 DNA follows: TGTGCCAGCACGACTAGCGGATTAGGAACATACGAGCAGTACTTC. It is translated as CASTTSGLGTYEQYF.